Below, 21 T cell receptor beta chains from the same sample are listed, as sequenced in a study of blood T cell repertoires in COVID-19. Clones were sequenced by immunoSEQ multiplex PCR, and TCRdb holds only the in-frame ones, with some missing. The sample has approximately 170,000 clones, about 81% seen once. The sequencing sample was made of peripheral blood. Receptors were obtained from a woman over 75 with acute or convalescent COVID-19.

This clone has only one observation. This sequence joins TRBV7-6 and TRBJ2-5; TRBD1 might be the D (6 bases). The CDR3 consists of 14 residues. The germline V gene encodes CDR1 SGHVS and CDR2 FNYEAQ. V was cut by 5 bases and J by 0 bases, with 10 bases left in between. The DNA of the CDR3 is TGTGCCAGCAGCCTTACAGGGTACCAAGAGACCCAGTACTTC. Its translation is CASSLTGYQETQYF. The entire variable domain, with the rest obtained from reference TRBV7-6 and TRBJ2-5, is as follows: GAGVSQSPRYKVTKRGQDVALRCDPISGHVSLYWYRQALGQGPEFLTYFNYEAQQDKSGLPNDRFSAERPEGSISTLTIQRTEQRDSAMYRCASSLTGYQETQYFGPGTRLLVL.

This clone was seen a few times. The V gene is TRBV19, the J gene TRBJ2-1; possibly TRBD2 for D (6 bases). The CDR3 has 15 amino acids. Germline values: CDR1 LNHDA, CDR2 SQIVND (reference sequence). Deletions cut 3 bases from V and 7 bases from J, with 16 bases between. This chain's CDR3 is CASSIESRLVNEQFF. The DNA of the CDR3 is TGTGCCAGTAGTATCGAATCCCGACTAGTAAATGAGCAGTTCTTC. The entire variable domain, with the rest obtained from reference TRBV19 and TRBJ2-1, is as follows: DGGITQSPKYLFRKEGQNVTLSCEQNLNHDAMYWYRQDPGQGLRLIYYSQIVNDFQKGDIAEGYSVSREKKESFPLTVTSAQKNPTAFYLCASSIESRLVNEQFFGPGTRLTVL.

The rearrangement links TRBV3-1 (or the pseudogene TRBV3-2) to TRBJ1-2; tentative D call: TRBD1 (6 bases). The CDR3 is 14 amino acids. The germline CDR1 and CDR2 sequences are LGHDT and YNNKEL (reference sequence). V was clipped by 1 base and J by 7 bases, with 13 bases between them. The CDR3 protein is CASSQVKTGSGYTF. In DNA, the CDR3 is TGTGCCAGCAGCCAAGTCAAGACAGGTAGTGGCTACACCTTC.

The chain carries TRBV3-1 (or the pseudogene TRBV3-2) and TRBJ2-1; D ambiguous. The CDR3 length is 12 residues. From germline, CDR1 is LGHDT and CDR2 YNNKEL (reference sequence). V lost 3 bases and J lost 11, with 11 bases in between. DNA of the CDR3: TGTGCCAGCAGCCACGGAGCTGCGAAGCAGTTCTTC. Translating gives CASSHGAAKQFF.

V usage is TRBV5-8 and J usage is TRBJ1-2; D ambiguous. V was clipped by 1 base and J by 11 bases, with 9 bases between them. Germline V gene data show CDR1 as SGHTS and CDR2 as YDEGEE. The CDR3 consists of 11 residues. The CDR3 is CASSLTTSYTF. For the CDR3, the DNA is TGTGCCAGCAGCTTGACGACATCATACACCTTC.

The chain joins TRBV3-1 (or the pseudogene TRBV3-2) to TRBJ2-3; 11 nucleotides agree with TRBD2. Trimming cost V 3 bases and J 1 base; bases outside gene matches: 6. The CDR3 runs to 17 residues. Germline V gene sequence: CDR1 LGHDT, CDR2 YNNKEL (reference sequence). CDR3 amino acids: CASSHLAGGLGTDTQYF. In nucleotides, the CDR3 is TGTGCCAGCAGCCACCTAGCGGGAGGATTGGGCACAGATACGCAGTATTTT.

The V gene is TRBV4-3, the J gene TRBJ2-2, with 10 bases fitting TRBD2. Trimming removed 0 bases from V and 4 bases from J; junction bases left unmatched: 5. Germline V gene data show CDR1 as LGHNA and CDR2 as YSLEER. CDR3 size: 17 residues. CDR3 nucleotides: TGCGCCAGCAGCCAAGATGCAAGCGGGGGGGCCACCGGGGAGCTGTTTTTT. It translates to CASSQDASGGATGELFF.

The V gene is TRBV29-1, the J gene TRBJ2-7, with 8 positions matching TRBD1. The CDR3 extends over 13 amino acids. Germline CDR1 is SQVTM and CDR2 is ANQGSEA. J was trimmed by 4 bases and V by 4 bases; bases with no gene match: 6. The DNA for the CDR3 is TGCAGCGTTGGCCCAGGGGGCAGGTACGAGCAGTACTTC. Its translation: CSVGPGGRYEQYF.

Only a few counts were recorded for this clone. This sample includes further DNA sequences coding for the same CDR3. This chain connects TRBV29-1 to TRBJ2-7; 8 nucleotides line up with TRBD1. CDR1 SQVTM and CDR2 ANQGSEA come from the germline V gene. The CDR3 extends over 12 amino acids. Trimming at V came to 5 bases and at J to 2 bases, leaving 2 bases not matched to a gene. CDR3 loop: CSVRTGPYEQYF. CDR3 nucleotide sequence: TGCAGCGTTCGGACAGGGCCCTACGAGCAGTACTTC.

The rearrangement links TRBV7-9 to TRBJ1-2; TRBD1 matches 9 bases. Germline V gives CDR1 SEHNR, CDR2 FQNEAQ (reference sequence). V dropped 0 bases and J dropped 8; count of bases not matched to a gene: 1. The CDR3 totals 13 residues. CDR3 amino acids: CASSLAGQGGYTF. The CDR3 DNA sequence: TGTGCCAGCAGCTTAGCGGGACAGGGAGGCTACACCTTC.

In DNA, the CDR3 is TGTGCCAGTAGTATTGTATGGACAGGGGGGAGGGATACGCAGTATTTT. This codes for CASSIVWTGGRDTQYF. The chain links TRBV19 to TRBJ2-3; 10 positions agree with TRBD1. Losses at the gene ends were 3 bases for V and 6 bases for J; bases not matched to a gene: 9. The CDR3 loop spans 16 amino acids. CDR1 LNHDA and CDR2 SQIVND come from the germline V gene (reference sequence). The full variable domain, completed using reference TRBV19 and TRBJ2-3, is DGGITQSPKYLFRKEGQNVTLSCEQNLNHDAMYWYRQDPGQGLRLIYYSQIVNDFQKGDIAEGYSVSREKKESFPLTVTSAQKNPTAFYLCASSIVWTGGRDTQYFGPGTRLTVL.

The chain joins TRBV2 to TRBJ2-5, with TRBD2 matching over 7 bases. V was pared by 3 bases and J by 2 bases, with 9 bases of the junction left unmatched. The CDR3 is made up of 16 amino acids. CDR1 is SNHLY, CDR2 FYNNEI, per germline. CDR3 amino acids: CASSDLGAGPQETQYF. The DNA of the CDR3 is TGTGCCAGCAGTGATCTAGGAGCGGGACCACAAGAGACCCAGTACTTC.

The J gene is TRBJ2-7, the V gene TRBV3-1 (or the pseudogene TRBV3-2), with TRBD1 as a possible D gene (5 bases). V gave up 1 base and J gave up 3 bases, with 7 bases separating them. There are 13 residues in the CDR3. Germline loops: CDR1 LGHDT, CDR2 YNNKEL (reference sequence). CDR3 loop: CASSQGTYYEQYF. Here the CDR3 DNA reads TGTGCCAGCAGCCAAGGGACATACTACGAGCAGTACTTC.

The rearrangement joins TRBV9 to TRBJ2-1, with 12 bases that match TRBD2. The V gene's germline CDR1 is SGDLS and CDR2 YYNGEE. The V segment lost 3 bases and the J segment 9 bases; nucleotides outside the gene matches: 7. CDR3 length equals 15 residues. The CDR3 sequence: CASSASGGAKSEQFF. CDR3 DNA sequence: TGTGCCAGCAGCGCTAGCGGGGGGGCGAAAAGTGAGCAGTTCTTC.

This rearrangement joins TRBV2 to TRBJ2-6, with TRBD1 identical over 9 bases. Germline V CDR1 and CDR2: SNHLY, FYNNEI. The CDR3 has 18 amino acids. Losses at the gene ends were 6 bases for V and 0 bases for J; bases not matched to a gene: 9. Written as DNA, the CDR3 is TGTGCCAGCAGCTCTCGGGGACAGGGAATCTCTGGGGCCAACGTCCTGACTTTC. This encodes CASSSRGQGISGANVLTF. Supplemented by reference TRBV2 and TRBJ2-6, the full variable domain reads EPEVTQTPSHQVTQMGQEVILRCVPISNHLYFYWYRQILGQKVEFLVSFYNNEISEKSEIFDDQFSVERPDGSNFTLKIRSTKLEDSAMYFCASSSRGQGISGANVLTFGAGSRLTVL.

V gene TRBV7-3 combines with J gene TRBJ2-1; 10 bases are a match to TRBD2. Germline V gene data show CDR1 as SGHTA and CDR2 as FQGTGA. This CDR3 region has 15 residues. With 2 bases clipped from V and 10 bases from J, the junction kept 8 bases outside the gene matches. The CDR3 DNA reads TGTGCCAGCAGCTTAGGCCTAGCGGGGGCATGGGAGCAGTTCTTC. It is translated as CASSLGLAGAWEQFF.

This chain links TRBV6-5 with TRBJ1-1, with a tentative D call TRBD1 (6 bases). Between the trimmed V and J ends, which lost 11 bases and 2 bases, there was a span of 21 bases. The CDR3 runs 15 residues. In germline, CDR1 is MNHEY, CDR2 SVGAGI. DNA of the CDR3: TGTGCCTGGGGGAGGGGGAGCGGCATTAACACTGAAGCTTTCTTT. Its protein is CAWGRGSGINTEAFF.

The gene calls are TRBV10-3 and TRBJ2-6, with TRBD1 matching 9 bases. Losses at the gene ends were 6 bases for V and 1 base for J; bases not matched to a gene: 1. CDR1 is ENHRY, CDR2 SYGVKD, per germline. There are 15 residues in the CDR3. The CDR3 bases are TGTGCCATCAGGGGACAGGGTTCTGGGGCCAACGTCCTGACTTTC. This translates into CAIRGQGSGANVLTF.

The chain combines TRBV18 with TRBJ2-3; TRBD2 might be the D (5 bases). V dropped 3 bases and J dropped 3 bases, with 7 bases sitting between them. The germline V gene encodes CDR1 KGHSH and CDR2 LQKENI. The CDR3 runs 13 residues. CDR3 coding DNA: TGTGCCAGCTCACCTAGGGAGACAGATACGCAGTATTTT. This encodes CASSPRETDTQYF.

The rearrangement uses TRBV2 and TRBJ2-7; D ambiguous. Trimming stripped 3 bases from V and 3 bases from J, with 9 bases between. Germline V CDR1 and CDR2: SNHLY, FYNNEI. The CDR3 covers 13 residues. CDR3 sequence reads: CASSDGYSYEQYF. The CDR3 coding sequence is TGTGCCAGCAGTGACGGATACAGCTACGAGCAGTACTTC.

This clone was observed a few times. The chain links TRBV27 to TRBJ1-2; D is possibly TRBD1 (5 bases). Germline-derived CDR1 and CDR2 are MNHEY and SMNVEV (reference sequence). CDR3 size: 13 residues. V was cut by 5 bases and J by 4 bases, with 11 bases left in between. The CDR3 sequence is CASSLTALYGYTF. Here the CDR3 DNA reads TGTGCCAGCAGTCTGACAGCCCTCTATGGCTACACCTTC.